A single T cell receptor (beta chain) is shown here with its context. Deletions cut 2 bases from V and 2 bases from J, with 8 bases between. CDR3 size: 14 residues. The germline gives CDR1 SGHRS, CDR2 YFSETQ. This record comes from a study of T cell changes during pregnancy in multiple sclerosis. Assay used: immunoSEQ multiplex PCR; TCRdb lists only in-frame clones, some missing. The sample has about 100,000 clones, just over 90% seen once; the top ten hold approximately 1.2%. The chain couples TRBV5-1 to TRBJ1-3, with D possibly TRBD1 on 6 matching bases. Material: peripheral blood, obtained in the second trimester of pregnancy. This TCR came from a female donor with multiple sclerosis, enrolled in a pregnancy study. CDR3 in DNA: TGCGCCAGCAGCTTACAGGGAGCTGGAAACACCATATATTTT. Residues: CASSLQGAGNTIYF.